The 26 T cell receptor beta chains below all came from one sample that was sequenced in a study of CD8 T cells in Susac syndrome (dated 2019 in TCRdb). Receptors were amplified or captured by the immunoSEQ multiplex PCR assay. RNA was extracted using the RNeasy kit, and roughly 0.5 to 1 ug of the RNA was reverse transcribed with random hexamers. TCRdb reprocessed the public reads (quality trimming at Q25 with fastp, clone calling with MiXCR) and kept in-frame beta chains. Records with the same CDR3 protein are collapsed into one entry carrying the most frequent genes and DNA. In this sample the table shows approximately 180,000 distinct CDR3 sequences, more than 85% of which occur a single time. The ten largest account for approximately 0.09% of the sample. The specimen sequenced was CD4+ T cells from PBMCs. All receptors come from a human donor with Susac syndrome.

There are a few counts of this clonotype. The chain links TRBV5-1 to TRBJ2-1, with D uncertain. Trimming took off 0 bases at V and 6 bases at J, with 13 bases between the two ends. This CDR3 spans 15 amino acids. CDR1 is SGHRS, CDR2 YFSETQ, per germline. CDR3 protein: CASSLASVGGNEQFF. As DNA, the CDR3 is TGCGCCAGCAGCTTGGCCTCGGTAGGCGGCAATGAGCAGTTCTTC.

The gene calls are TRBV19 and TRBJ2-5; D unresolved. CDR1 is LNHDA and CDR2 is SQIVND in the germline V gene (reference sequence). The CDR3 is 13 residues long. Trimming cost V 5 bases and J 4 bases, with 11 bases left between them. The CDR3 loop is CASSPSSRETQYF. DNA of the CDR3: TGTGCCAGTAGTCCCTCCAGTCGAGAGACCCAGTACTTC.

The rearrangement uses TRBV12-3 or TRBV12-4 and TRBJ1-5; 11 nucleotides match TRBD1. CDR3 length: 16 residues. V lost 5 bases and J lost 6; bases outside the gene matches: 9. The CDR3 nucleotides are TGTGCCAGCAGTCTACCGGACAGGGGGCGAGGTCAGCCCCAGCATTTT. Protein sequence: CASSLPDRGRGQPQHF.

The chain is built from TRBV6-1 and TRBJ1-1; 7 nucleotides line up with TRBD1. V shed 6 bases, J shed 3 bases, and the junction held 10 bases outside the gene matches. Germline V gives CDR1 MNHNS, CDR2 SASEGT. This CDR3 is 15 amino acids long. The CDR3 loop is CASRKRLQGDTEAFF. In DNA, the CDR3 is TGTGCCAGCAGGAAGAGACTCCAGGGGGACACTGAAGCTTTCTTT.

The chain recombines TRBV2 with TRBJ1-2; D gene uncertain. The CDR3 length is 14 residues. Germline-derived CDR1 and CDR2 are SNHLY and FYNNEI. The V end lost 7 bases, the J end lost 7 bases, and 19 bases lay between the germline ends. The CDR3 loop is CASTRLGFSSGYTF. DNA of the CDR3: TGTGCCAGCACCCGACTGGGATTTTCCTCTGGCTACACCTTC.

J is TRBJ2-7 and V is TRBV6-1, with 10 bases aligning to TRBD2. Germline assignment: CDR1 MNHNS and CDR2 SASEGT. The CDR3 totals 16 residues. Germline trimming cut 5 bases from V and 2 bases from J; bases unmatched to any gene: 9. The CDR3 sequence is CASSPSSGSEPYEQYF. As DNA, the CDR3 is TGTGCCAGCAGTCCGTCTAGCGGGAGCGAGCCCTACGAGCAGTACTTC.

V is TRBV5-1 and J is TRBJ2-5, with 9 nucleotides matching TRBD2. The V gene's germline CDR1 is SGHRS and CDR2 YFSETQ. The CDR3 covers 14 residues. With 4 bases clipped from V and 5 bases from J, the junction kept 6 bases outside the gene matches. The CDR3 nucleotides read TGCGCCAGCAGCCTACGGACTAGCGAGGAGACCCAGTACTTC. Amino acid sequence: CASSLRTSEETQYF.

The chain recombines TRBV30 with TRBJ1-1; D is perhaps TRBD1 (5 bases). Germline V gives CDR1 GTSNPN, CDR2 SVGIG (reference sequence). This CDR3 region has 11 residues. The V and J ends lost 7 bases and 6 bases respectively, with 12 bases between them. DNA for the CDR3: TGTGCCTACCAGCGACAGTCTGAAGCTTTCTTT. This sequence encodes CAYQRQSEAFF.

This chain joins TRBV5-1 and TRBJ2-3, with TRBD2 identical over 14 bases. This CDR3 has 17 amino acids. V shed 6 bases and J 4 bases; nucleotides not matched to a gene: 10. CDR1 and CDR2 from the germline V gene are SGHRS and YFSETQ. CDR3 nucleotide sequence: TGCGCCAGCACACCCATAGGGACTAGCGGGGGCCCAGATACGCAGTATTTT. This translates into CASTPIGTSGGPDTQYF.

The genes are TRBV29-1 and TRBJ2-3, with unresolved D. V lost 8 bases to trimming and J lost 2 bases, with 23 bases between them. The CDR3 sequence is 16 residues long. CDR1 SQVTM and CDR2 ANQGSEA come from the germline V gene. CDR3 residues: CSYKIASMRSTDTQYF. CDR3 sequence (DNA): TGCAGCTACAAAATTGCCTCTATGCGGTCCACAGATACGCAGTATTTT.

The DNA of the CDR3 is TGTGCCAGCAGTTACGAAACAGGGGGCAGGGAAAAACTGTTTTTT. Translated: CASSYETGGREKLFF. V usage is TRBV6-2 or TRBV6-3 and J usage is TRBJ1-4, with 9 nucleotides matching TRBD1. J gave up 8 bases and V 2 bases, and 6 bases lay outside the gene matches. There are 15 residues in the CDR3. The germline V gene has CDR1 MNHEY and CDR2 SVGEGT.

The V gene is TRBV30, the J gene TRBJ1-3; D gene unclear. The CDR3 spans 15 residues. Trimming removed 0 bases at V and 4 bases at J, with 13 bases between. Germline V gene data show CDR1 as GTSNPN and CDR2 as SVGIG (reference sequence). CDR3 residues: CAWSVRSAGGNTIYF. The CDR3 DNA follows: TGTGCCTGGAGTGTAAGATCGGCAGGAGGAAACACCATATATTTT. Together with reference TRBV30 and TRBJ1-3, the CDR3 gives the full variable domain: SQTIHQWPATLVQPVGSPLSLECTVEGTSNPNLYWYRQAAGRGLQLLFYSVGIGQISSEVPQNLSASRPQDRQFILSSKKLLLSDSGFYLCAWSVRSAGGNTIYFGEGSWLTVV.

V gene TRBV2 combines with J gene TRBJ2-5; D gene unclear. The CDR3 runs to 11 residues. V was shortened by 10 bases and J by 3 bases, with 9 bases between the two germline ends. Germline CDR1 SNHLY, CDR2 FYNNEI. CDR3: CAILEKETQYF. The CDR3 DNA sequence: TGTGCCATCCTGGAGAAAGAGACCCAGTACTTC.

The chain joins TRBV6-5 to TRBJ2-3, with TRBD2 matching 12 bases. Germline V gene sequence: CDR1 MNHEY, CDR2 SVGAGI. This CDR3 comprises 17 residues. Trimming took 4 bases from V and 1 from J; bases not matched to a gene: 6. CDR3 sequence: CASSSGLAGFRTDTQYF. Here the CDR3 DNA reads TGTGCCAGCAGTTCCGGACTAGCGGGGTTTCGCACAGATACGCAGTATTTT.

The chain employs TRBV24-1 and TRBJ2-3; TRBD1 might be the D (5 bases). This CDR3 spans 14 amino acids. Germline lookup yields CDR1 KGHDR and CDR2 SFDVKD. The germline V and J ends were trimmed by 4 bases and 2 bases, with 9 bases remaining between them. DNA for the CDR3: TGTGCCACCAGTGACCGACAGACCACAGATACGCAGTATTTT. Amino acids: CATSDRQTTDTQYF.

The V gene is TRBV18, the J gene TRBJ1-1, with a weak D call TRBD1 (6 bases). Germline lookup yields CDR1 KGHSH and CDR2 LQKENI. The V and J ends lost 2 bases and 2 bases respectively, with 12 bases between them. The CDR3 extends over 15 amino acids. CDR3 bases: TGTGCCAGCTCACCATATGGACAGATTAACACTGAAGCTTTCTTT. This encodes CASSPYGQINTEAFF.

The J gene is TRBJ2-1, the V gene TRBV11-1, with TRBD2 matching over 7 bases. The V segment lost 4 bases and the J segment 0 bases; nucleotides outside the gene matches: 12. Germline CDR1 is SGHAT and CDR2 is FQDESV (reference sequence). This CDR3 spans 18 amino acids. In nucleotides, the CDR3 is TGTGCCAGCAGCTCCGGGGGGAGAAGGAGGCCCTCCTACAATGAGCAGTTCTTC. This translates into CASSSGGRRRPSYNEQFF.

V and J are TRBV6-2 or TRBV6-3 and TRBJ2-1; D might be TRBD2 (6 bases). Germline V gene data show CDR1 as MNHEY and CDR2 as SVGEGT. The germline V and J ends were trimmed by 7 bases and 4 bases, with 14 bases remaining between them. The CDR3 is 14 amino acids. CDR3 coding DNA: TGTGCCAGCAAGGACTCGACTAGATACAATGAGCAGTTCTTC. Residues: CASKDSTRYNEQFF.

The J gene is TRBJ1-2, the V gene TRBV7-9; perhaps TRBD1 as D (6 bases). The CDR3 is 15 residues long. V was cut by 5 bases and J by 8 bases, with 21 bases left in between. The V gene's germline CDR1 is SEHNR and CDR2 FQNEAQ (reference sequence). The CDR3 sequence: CASSVSLQGTDGYTF. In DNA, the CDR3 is TGTGCCAGCAGCGTCAGTTTACAGGGCACGGACGGCTACACCTTC.

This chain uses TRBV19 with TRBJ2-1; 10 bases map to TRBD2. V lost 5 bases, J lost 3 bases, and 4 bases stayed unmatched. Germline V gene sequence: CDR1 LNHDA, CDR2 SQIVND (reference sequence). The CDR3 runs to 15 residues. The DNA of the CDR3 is TGTGCCAGTAGTCCGAGCGGGAGGGGCTACAATGAGCAGTTCTTC. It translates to CASSPSGRGYNEQFF.

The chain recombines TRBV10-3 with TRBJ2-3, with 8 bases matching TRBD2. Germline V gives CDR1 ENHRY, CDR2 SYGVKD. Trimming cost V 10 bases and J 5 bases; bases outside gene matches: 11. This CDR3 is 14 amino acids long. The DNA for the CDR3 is TGTGCCACCTACCTCGGGACTAGGGGAGATACGCAGTATTTT. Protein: CATYLGTRGDTQYF.

CDR3 nucleotides: TGCAGCGTTGACCGAGGGAACACTGAAGCTTTCTTT. It codes for CSVDRGNTEAFF. The V and J genes are TRBV29-1 and TRBJ1-1; D uncertain. Germline V gene lookup returns CDR1 SQVTM and CDR2 ANQGSEA. V was shortened by 3 bases and J by 1 base, with 6 bases between the two germline ends. This CDR3 is 12 amino acids long.

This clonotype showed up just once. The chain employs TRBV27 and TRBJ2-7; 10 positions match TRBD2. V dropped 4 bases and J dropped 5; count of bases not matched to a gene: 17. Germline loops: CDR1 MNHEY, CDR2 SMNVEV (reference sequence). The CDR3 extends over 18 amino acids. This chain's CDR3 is CASSSELTSGLASHEQYF. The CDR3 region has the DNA TGTGCCAGCAGTTCAGAGTTAACCTCGGGACTAGCGTCGCACGAGCAGTACTTC.

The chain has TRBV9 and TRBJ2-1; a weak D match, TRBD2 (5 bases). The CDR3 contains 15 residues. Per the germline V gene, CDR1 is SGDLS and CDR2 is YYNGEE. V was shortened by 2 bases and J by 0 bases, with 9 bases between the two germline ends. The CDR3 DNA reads TGTGCCAGCAGCGTGGACTCGAGCTCCTACAATGAGCAGTTCTTC. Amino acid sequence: CASSVDSSSYNEQFF.

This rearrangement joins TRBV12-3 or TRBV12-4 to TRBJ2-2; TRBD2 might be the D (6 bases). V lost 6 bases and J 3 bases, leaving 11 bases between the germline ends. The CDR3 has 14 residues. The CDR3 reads CASRTPGDTGELFF. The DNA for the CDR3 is TGTGCCAGCAGAACCCCGGGAGACACCGGGGAGCTGTTTTTT.

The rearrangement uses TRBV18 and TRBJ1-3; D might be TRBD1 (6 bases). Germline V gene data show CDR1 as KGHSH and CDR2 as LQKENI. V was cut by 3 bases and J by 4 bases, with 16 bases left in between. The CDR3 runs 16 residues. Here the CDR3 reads CASSPRADSQGNTIYF. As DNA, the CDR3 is TGTGCCAGCTCACCTCGCGCGGACAGCCAGGGAAACACCATATATTTT.